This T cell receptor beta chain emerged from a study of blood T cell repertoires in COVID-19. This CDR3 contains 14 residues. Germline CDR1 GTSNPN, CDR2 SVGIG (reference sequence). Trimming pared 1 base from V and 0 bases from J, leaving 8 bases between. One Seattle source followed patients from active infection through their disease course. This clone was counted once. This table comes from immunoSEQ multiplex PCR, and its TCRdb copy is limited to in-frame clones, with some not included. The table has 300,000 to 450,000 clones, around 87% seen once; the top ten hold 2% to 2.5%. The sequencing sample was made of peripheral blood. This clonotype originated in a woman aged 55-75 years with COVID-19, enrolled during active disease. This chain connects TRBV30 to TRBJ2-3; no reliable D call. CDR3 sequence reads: CAWSGSFSTDTQYF. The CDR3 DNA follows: TGTGCCTGGAGTGGGAGCTTTAGCACAGATACGCAGTATTTT.